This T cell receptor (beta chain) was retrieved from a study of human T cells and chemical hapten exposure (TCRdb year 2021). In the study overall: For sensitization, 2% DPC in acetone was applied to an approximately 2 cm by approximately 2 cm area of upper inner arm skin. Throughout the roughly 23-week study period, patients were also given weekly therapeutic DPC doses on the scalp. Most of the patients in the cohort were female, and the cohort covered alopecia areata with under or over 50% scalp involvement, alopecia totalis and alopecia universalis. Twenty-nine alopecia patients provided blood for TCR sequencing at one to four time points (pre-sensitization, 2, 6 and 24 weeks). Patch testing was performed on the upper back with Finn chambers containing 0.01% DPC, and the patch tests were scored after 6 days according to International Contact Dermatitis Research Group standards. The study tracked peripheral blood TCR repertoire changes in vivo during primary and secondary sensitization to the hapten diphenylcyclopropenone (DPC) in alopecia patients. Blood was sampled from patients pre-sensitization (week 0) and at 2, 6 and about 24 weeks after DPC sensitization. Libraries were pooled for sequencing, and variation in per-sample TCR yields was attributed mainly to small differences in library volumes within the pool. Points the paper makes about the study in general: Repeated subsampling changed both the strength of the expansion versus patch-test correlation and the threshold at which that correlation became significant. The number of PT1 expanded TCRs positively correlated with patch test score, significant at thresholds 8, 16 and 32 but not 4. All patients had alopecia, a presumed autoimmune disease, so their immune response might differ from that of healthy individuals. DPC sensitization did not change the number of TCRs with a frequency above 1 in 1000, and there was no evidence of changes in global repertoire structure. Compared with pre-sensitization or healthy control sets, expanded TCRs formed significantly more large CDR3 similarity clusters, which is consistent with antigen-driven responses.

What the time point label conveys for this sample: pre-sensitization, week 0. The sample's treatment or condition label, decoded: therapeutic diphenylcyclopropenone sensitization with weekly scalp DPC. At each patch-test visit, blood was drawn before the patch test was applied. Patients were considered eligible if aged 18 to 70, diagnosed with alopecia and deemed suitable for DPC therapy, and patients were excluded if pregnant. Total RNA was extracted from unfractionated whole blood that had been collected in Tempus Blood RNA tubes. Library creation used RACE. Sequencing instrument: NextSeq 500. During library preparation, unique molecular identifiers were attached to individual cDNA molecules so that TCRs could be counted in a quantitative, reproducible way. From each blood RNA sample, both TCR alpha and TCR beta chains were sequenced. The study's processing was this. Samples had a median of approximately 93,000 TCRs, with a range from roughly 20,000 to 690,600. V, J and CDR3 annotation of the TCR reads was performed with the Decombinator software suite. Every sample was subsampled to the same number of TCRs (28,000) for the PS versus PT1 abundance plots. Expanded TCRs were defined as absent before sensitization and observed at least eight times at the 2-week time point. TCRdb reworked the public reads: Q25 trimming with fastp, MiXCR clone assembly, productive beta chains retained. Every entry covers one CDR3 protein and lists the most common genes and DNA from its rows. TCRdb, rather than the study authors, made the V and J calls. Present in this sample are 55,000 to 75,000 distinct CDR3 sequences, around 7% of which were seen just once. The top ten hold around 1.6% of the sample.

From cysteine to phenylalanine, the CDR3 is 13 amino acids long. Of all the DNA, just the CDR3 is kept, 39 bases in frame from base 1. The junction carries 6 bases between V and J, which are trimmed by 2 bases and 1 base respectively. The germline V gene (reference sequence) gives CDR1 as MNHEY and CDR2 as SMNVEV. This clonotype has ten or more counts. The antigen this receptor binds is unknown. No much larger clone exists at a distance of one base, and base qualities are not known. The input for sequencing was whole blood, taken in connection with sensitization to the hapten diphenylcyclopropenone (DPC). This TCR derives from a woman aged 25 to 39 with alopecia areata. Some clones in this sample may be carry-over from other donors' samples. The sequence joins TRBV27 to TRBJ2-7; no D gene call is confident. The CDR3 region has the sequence CASSLTGSYEQYF. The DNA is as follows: TGTGCCAGCAGTTTAACGGGTTCCTACGAGCAGTACTTC.